This T cell receptor beta chain appears in the sequencing data of a study of PD-L1 blockade in urothelial cancer. Study-wide context: Patients previously received 0 to 3 chemotherapy regimens. It was at 3 weeks (second dose) and 6 weeks after treatment start that blood was analyzed.

The V end was cut by 6 bases, the J end by 8 bases, with 16 bases between. The CDR3 spans 14 residues. The germline CDR1 and CDR2 sequences are SNHLY and FYNNEI. Time point in this sample: peripheral blood 6 weeks after treatment start. Sequencing used immunoSEQ multiplex PCR; TCRdb keeps in-frame clones, though not all of them. The table shows over 100,000 clones, with approximately 90% occurring only once. The chain joins TRBV2 to TRBJ1-4; D not resolved. The sequence was obtained from a man aged 55 to 70 with urothelial cancer. The specimen was PBMCs, collected around atezolizumab (anti-PD-L1) treatment. CDR3 nucleotide sequence: TGTGCCAGCAGCTTCACCCAGGTCCACGAAAAACTGTTTTTT. Translating gives CASSFTQVHEKLFF.